Below, 22 T cell receptor beta chains from the same sample are listed, as sequenced in a study of high-grade serous ovarian cancer treatment subgroups. Profiling relied on immunoSEQ multiplex PCR, and the TCRdb table lists in-frame clones only, not all of them. The sample includes roughly 150 clones, over 80% seen only once; the top ten take about 9%. The tumor samples were collected prior to definitive surgery or chemotherapy. The sample taken for sequencing was tumor tissue. These receptors all stem from a human donor with high-grade serous ovarian cancer.

The chain couples TRBV9 to TRBJ1-1; D is possibly TRBD1 (6 bases). With 3 bases removed from V and 5 bases from J, the gap between germline ends came to 14 bases. This CDR3 is 14 amino acids long. From germline, CDR1 is SGDLS and CDR2 YYNGEE. This CDR3 reads CASSEGGEGTEAFF. The CDR3 DNA is TGTGCCAGCAGCGAGGGGGGGGAGGGGACTGAAGCTTTCTTT.

This clone was observed once. The rearrangement links TRBV6-1 to TRBJ2-3, with TRBD2 identical over 9 bases. CDR1 MNHNS and CDR2 SASEGT come from the germline V gene. This CDR3 is built from 16 residues. After removal of 0 bases from V and 2 bases from J, the junction contained 3 bases not matched to a gene. The CDR3 bases are TGTGCCAGCAGTGAAGCGGGCGGGGGGGCCACAGATACGCAGTATTTT. Translating gives CASSEAGGGATDTQYF.

This clone was counted only a few times. The chain combines TRBV7-6 with TRBJ1-6; TRBD1 aligns across 7 bases. Germline assignment: CDR1 SGHVS and CDR2 FNYEAQ. The CDR3 extends over 16 amino acids. V was clipped by 2 bases and J by 5 bases; unmatched bases: 6. In DNA, the CDR3 is TGTGCCAGCAGCTTATCAGTCGGGACAGATAATTCACCCCTCCACTTT. Protein product: CASSLSVGTDNSPLHF.

The J gene is TRBJ2-1, the V gene TRBV6-5; D not certain. V lost 2 bases and J lost 7, with 3 bases in between. This CDR3 spans 11 amino acids. Germline assignment: CDR1 MNHEY and CDR2 SVGAGI. The CDR3 is CASSYGNEQFF. Written as DNA, the CDR3 is TGTGCCAGCAGTTACGGGAATGAGCAGTTCTTC.

This clone was recorded only once. V and J are TRBV7-9 and TRBJ1-2, with D possibly TRBD1 on 5 matching bases. V was cut by 4 bases and J by 3 bases, with 24 bases left in between. The CDR3 is 18 residues long. Per germline, CDR1 SEHNR and CDR2 FQNEAQ (reference sequence). CDR3 coding DNA: TGTGCCAGCAGCTCATTTGGGGGGAGCGAAGTGGGCCACTATGGCTACACCTTC. As protein: CASSSFGGSEVGHYGYTF.

The chain has TRBV9 and TRBJ2-7, with D maybe TRBD2 (5 bases). Deletions cut 1 base from V and 6 bases from J, with 14 bases between. The CDR3 covers 14 residues. Per germline, CDR1 SGDLS and CDR2 YYNGEE. In DNA, the CDR3 is TGTGCCAGCAGCGTATATGTTTCGGGGTCCGAGCAGTACTTC. Its translation is CASSVYVSGSEQYF.

The genes are TRBV5-5 and TRBJ1-6, with D possibly TRBD1 on 5 matching bases. The CDR3 extends over 18 amino acids. V lost 0 bases, J lost 0 bases, and 13 bases lay in between. The germline V gene has CDR1 SGHKS and CDR2 YYEKEE (reference sequence). Written as DNA, the CDR3 is TGTGCCAGCAGCTTGGAGTGGGGGGGGAACTCCTATAATTCACCCCTCCACTTT. Protein product: CASSLEWGGNSYNSPLHF.

The chain is built from TRBV5-6 and TRBJ1-1; 8 positions agree with TRBD1. V was clipped by 0 bases and J by 1 base; unmatched bases: 2. This CDR3 contains 15 residues. CDR1 is SGHDT and CDR2 is YYEEEE in the germline V gene. This CDR3 reads CASSLGTGRNTEAFF. As DNA, the CDR3 is TGTGCCAGCAGCTTGGGGACAGGGAGGAACACTGAAGCTTTCTTT.

V and J are TRBV6-5 and TRBJ2-3; possibly TRBD2 for D (7 bases). The CDR3 has 14 residues. V gave up 6 bases and J gave up 5 bases, with 15 bases separating them. Germline V gene data show CDR1 as MNHEY and CDR2 as SVGAGI. The CDR3 protein is CASSSRGGGDTQYF. CDR3 coding DNA: TGTGCCAGCAGCTCCCGGGGAGGGGGAGATACGCAGTATTTT.

The genes are TRBV7-9 and TRBJ1-6; possibly TRBD1 for D (5 bases). The V gene lost 5 bases and the J gene lost 1 base, with 12 bases spanning the gap. This CDR3 contains 16 residues. The V gene's germline CDR1 is SEHNR and CDR2 FQNEAQ (reference sequence). The CDR3 spells CASSPRERSYNSPLHF. The CDR3 nucleotides are TGTGCCAGCAGCCCCAGGGAGAGGTCCTATAATTCACCCCTCCACTTT.

The rearrangement uses TRBV9 and TRBJ1-3; D is possibly TRBD1 (5 bases). With 4 bases removed from V and 0 bases from J, the gap between germline ends came to 11 bases. The germline CDR1 and CDR2 sequences are SGDLS and YYNGEE. The CDR3 extends over 15 amino acids. DNA for the CDR3: TGTGCCAGCAGCCCCGACAGCCTCTCTGGAAACACCATATATTTT. It specifies CASSPDSLSGNTIYF.

This chain links TRBV9 with TRBJ2-3, with 9 bases lining up with TRBD1. Germline V CDR1 and CDR2: SGDLS, YYNGEE. The CDR3 length is 14 residues. V lost 4 bases to trimming and J lost 2 bases; unmatched junction nucleotides: 2. CDR3 amino acids: CASSRTGVTDTQYF. CDR3 coding DNA: TGTGCCAGCAGCCGGACAGGGGTCACAGATACGCAGTATTTT.

The chain joins TRBV6-6 to TRBJ2-4; 7 nucleotides align to TRBD1. Germline V gives CDR1 MNHNY, CDR2 SVGAGI (reference sequence). There are 16 residues in the CDR3. V lost 4 bases and J lost 0; bases outside the gene matches: 6. CDR3 DNA sequence: TGTGCCAGCAGTTCGGGACAGATGCTAGCCAAAAACATTCAGTACTTC. Translating it yields CASSSGQMLAKNIQYF.

This chain uses TRBV5-1 with TRBJ2-3, with 7 bases identical to TRBD2. CDR1 is SGHRS and CDR2 is YFSETQ in the germline V gene. The CDR3 sequence is 18 residues long. Trimming took 3 bases from V and 0 from J; bases not matched to a gene: 13. The CDR3 reads CASSWGGGRSPSTDTQYF. CDR3 in DNA: TGCGCCAGCAGCTGGGGGGGAGGGCGGAGTCCGAGCACAGATACGCAGTATTTT. The full variable domain, in which reference TRBV5-1 and TRBJ2-3 provide the parts outside the CDR3, is KAGVTQTPRYLIKTRGQQVTLSCSPISGHRSVSWYQQTPGQGLQFLFEYFSETQRNKGNFPGRFSGRQFSNSRSEMNVSTLELGDSALYLCASSWGGGRSPSTDTQYFGPGTRLTVL.

In this sample, this clone turned up a few times. The J gene is TRBJ1-5, the V gene TRBV12-5, with D possibly matching TRBD1 (5 bases). Per germline, CDR1 LGHNT and CDR2 FRNRAP. The CDR3 has 13 residues. The V and J ends lost 6 bases and 3 bases respectively, with 9 bases between them. CDR3 amino acids: CASGQGFNQPQHF. CDR3 in DNA: TGTGCTAGTGGGCAGGGATTCAATCAGCCCCAGCATTTT. Using reference TRBV12-5 and TRBJ1-5 for the parts outside the CDR3, the full variable domain is DARVTQTPRHKVTEMGQEVTMRCQPILGHNTVFWYRQTMMQGLELLAYFRNRAPLDDSGMPKDRFSAEMPDATLATLKIQPSEPRDSAVYFCASGQGFNQPQHFGDGTRLSIL.

The V and J genes are TRBV15 and TRBJ1-2; TRBD1 agrees at 7 bases. This CDR3 is 14 amino acids long. With V trimmed by 5 bases and J by 4 bases, 7 bases remained unmatched. Germline lookup yields CDR1 LNHNV and CDR2 YYDKDF (reference sequence). CDR3 protein: CATSPRGWIYGYTF. CDR3 nucleotide sequence: TGTGCCACCAGCCCCAGGGGGTGGATCTATGGCTACACCTTC.

V and J are TRBV2 and TRBJ1-1; tentatively, D is TRBD1 (5 bases). Germline CDR1 SNHLY, CDR2 FYNNEI. CDR3 length: 14 residues. Trimming removed 6 bases from V and 6 bases from J, with 17 bases in between. The CDR3 bases are TGTGCCAGCAGAAAAGTGGGGGAGGGGCCTGAAGCTTTCTTT. The encoded protein is CASRKVGEGPEAFF.

V is TRBV27 and J is TRBJ2-3; 9 bases align to TRBD1. The junction had 6 bases not matched to a gene; V was cut back by 4 bases and J by 1 base. Germline CDR1 MNHEY, CDR2 SMNVEV (reference sequence). The CDR3 consists of 16 residues. In DNA form, the CDR3 reads TGTGCCAGCAGTTGGTACCGGGACAGGGGCACAGATACGCAGTATTTT. Its protein is CASSWYRDRGTDTQYF.

Written as DNA, the CDR3 is TGCGCCAGCAGCCAACAGGCCTTATTCGGAGCTGCCACAGATACGCAGTATTTT. It codes for CASSQQALFGAATDTQYF. J is TRBJ2-3 and V is TRBV4-1; D call uncertain. V dropped 2 bases and J dropped 2 bases, with 20 bases sitting between them. This CDR3 contains 18 residues. Germline V gives CDR1 MGHRA, CDR2 YSYEKL.

V and J are TRBV19 and TRBJ1-3; D is ambiguous. The CDR3 consists of 14 residues. Looked up from germline, CDR1 is LNHDA and CDR2 is SQIVND (reference sequence). The V end was cut by 7 bases, the J end by 0 bases, with 10 bases between. CDR3 in amino acids: CASTRTGSGNTIYF. The CDR3 DNA is TGTGCCAGTACCCGGACCGGCTCTGGAAACACCATATATTTT.

This chain joins TRBV4-2 and TRBJ2-1, with 9 bases identical to TRBD2. After removal of 0 bases from V and 3 bases from J, the junction contained 9 bases not matched to a gene. CDR1 and CDR2 from the germline V gene are LGHNA and YNFKEQ. This CDR3 region has 18 residues. CDR3 coding DNA: TGTGCCAGCAGCCAAGACCCCTTAGCGGGAGACTTCTACAATGAGCAGTTCTTC. Encoded protein: CASSQDPLAGDFYNEQFF.

The V gene is TRBV5-1, the J gene TRBJ2-5, with 7 bases identical to TRBD2. V shed 0 bases and J 1 base; nucleotides not matched to a gene: 3. Germline V gene lookup returns CDR1 SGHRS and CDR2 YFSETQ. This CDR3 has 15 amino acids. The CDR3 loop is CASSLGPSGQETQYF. CDR3 sequence (DNA): TGCGCCAGCAGCTTGGGGCCTAGCGGCCAAGAGACCCAGTACTTC.